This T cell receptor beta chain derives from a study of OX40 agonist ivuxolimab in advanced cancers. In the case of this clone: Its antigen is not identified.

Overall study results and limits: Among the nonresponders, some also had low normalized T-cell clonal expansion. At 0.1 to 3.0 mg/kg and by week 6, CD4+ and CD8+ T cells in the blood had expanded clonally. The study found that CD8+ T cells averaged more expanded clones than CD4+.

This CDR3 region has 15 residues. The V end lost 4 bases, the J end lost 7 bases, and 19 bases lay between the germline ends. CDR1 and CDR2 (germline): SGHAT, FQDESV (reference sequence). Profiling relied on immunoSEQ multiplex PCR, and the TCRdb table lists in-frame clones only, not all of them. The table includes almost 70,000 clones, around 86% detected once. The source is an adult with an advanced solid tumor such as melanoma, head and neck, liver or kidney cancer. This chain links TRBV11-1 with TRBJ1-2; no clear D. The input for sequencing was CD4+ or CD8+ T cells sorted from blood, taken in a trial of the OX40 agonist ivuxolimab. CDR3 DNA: TGTGCCAGCAGCTCTTCACTCATGGACCACCTTGGCTACACCTTC. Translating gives CASSSSLMDHLGYTF.